This entry features one T cell receptor beta chain sequence. Its cognate antigen is unknown. Alongside a J-beta primer mix, a sample-barcoded 5' primer served in a second PCR lasting about 6 to 11 cycles. A single record per CDR3 protein comes from TCRdb applying MiXCR to the 5' RACE reads. Of 780,000 or so distinct CDR3 sequences listed, 20% to 25% are singletons. V lost 7 bases, J lost 3 bases, and 7 bases stayed unmatched. Germline assignment: CDR1 MNHEY and CDR2 SVGAGI. CDR3 length equals 14 residues. The entry originates in a study of blood T cells in healthy people across ages. The study's findings and limits: Unsorted PBMCs prevented conclusive naive versus antigen-experienced comparison. Estimates of diversity drawn from one million T cells were considered underestimates. Older age went with lower TCR beta diversity per million T cells, in a roughly linear way.

These sequences were also reported in another study, on T cells of mothers and their children. Per that paper: In this cohort, donors were three healthy Caucasian mothers plus their six children.

The chain carries TRBV6-5 and TRBJ2-3; 7 bases are shared with TRBD1. The clonotype originates from a boy aged 5-17 years in good health. The source material was blood. The CDR3 region is CASTTRGLTDTQYF. DNA of the CDR3: TGTGCCAGCACTACTAGGGGGCTTACAGATACGCAGTATTTT.